What follows are 32 T cell receptor beta chains derived from one specimen sequenced in a study of blood T cell repertoires in COVID-19. Clones were read by immunoSEQ multiplex PCR, and TCRdb kept only the in-frame ones, dropping some. Here the sample spans approximately 59,000 clones, 85% being singletons. The material sequenced was peripheral blood. The receptor set was obtained from a man aged 40-49 years with active COVID-19.

This clone has ten or more counts. The V call is TRBV27, the J call TRBJ2-7; 9 positions agree with TRBD2. V was pared by 6 bases and J by 4 bases, with 10 bases of the junction left unmatched. CDR1 is MNHEY, CDR2 SMNVEV, per germline (reference sequence). The CDR3 consists of 15 residues. The CDR3 bases are TGTGCCAGCAGCTCTTTGGCTAGCGGGGATTACGAGCAGTACTTC. Translation: CASSSLASGDYEQYF.

The chain employs TRBV15 and TRBJ1-4, with 7 bases identical to TRBD1. Germline values: CDR1 LNHNV, CDR2 YYDKDF (reference sequence). The junction had 10 bases not matched to a gene; V was cut back by 3 bases and J by 6 bases. This CDR3 spans 16 amino acids. The CDR3: CATSRGSGTVDEKLFF. The CDR3 bases are TGTGCCACCAGCAGGGGATCGGGGACAGTTGATGAAAAACTGTTTTTT.

The chain uses TRBV11-3 and TRBJ2-3, with TRBD1 matching 8 bases. V shed 7 bases and J 0 bases; nucleotides not matched to a gene: 18. Germline assignment: CDR1 SGHNT and CDR2 YENEEA. This CDR3 spans 19 amino acids. CDR3 in DNA: TGTGCCAGCAACTCCGGGACAGGTCACTTGTGGACTAGCACAGATACGCAGTATTTT. Translating it yields CASNSGTGHLWTSTDTQYF.

The chain recombines TRBV29-1 with TRBJ1-2, with D possibly matching TRBD1 (5 bases). CDR1 and CDR2 (germline): SQVTM, ANQGSEA. Trimming took 2 bases from V and 4 from J, leaving 11 bases between them. The CDR3 sequence is 13 residues long. For the CDR3, the DNA is TGCAGCGTTGAAAAGACAGCTACCTATGGCTACACCTTC. Protein product: CSVEKTATYGYTF.

The chain links TRBV19 to TRBJ1-5; 7 nucleotides line up with TRBD1. V trimming: 8 bases; J trimming: 8 bases; junction bases outside the gene matches: 9. The CDR3 covers 13 residues. Germline CDR1 LNHDA, CDR2 SQIVND (reference sequence). The CDR3 reads CASGTEMIKPQHF. CDR3 coding DNA: TGTGCCAGTGGGACAGAGATGATCAAGCCCCAGCATTTT.

The CDR3 coding sequence is TGTGCCAGAGGGGGGACTAGCGATAACACAGATACGCAGTATTTT. Amino acid sequence: CARGGTSDNTDTQYF. The chain carries TRBV21-1 and TRBJ2-3; the DNA was not used to check the table's D call, TRBD2. TRBV21-1 is recorded as a pseudogene. The CDR3 is 15 amino acids.

This clone was found a few times. V gene TRBV5-1 combines with J gene TRBJ1-2; no reliable D call. V shed 0 bases and J shed 4 bases, with 10 bases lying between them. The CDR3 totals 14 residues. Germline loops: CDR1 SGHRS, CDR2 YFSETQ. CDR3 protein: CASSLGAPVYGYTF. DNA for the CDR3: TGCGCCAGCAGCTTGGGAGCCCCGGTCTATGGCTACACCTTC.

With respect to this clone: This specimen includes other DNA sequences encoding the same CDR3. The rearrangement uses TRBV2 and TRBJ2-7; TRBD2 is a possible D gene (5 bases). This CDR3 has 14 amino acids. The germline V gene encodes CDR1 SNHLY and CDR2 FYNNEI. V dropped 4 bases and J dropped 0 bases, with 10 bases sitting between them. CDR3 bases: TGTGCCAGCAGTGGCGGGTCCCTCTCCTACGAGCAGTACTTC. Its translation is CASSGGSLSYEQYF. The full variable domain, in which reference TRBV2 and TRBJ2-7 provide the parts outside the CDR3, is EPEVTQTPSHQVTQMGQEVILRCVPISNHLYFYWYRQILGQKVEFLVSFYNNEISEKSEIFDDQFSVERPDGSNFTLKIRSTKLEDSAMYFCASSGGSLSYEQYFGPGTRLTVT.

The chain uses TRBV18 and TRBJ1-1; D is possibly TRBD1 (5 bases). CDR1 and CDR2 (germline): KGHSH, LQKENI. Trimming took off 6 bases at V and 4 bases at J, with 9 bases between the two ends. The CDR3 has 12 residues. Here the CDR3 reads CASSWGLTEAFF. The CDR3 nucleotides read TGTGCCAGCTCGTGGGGACTCACTGAAGCTTTCTTT.

The rearrangement links TRBV5-4 to TRBJ2-2; D not resolved. The CDR3 runs 15 residues. V was pared by 0 bases and J by 8 bases, with 14 bases between. Germline assignment: CDR1 SGHNT and CDR2 YYREEE (reference sequence). The CDR3 DNA reads TGTGCCAGCAGCTTGGATGGCCTTCCTTTGGGGGAGCTGTTTTTT. Translated: CASSLDGLPLGELFF.

V and J are TRBV15 and TRBJ1-1, with D possibly being TRBD1 (6 bases). The CDR3 consists of 14 residues. Between the trimmed V and J ends, which lost 9 bases and 0 bases, there was a span of 14 bases. Germline-derived CDR1 and CDR2 are LNHNV and YYDKDF (reference sequence). The DNA for the CDR3 is TGTGCCACTCAGGGGACGGATCTGAACACTGAAGCTTTCTTT. Protein sequence: CATQGTDLNTEAFF.

V and J are TRBV5-1 and TRBJ2-1; 10 bases fit TRBD2. The length of the CDR3 is 15 residues. The V gene's germline CDR1 is SGHRS and CDR2 YFSETQ. The trim removed 4 bases at V and 3 bases at J, leaving 4 bases unmatched. The CDR3 region has the DNA TGCGCCAGCAGCCCCCTAGCGGGAGTCTACAATGAGCAGTTCTTC. Translating gives CASSPLAGVYNEQFF.

The chain uses TRBV6-5 and TRBJ2-3; D not resolved. V lost 7 bases and J lost 2, with 13 bases in between. Germline CDR1 MNHEY, CDR2 SVGAGI. The CDR3 length is 14 residues. The CDR3 loop reads CASTFQAHTDTQYF. For the CDR3, the DNA is TGTGCCAGCACATTCCAAGCGCACACAGATACGCAGTATTTT.

The chain has TRBV29-1 and TRBJ2-7, with TRBD1 matching 10 bases. CDR1 SQVTM and CDR2 ANQGSEA come from the germline V gene. CDR3 length equals 12 residues. The V segment lost 4 bases and the J segment 5 bases; nucleotides outside the gene matches: 2. The CDR3 here is CSVAGTGDEQYF. For the CDR3, the DNA is TGCAGCGTTGCCGGGACAGGGGACGAGCAGTACTTC.

The genes are TRBV6-6 and TRBJ1-4; maybe TRBD1 (5 bases). Germline V gives CDR1 MNHNY, CDR2 SVGAGI (reference sequence). This CDR3 comprises 12 residues. V lost 8 bases and J 3 bases, leaving 7 bases between the germline ends. The CDR3 DNA is TGTGCCAGCTTAGGGGCTAATGAAAAACTGTTTTTT. Translating gives CASLGANEKLFF.

The chain uses TRBV6-1 and TRBJ1-5, with 12 bases identical to TRBD1. CDR1 MNHNS and CDR2 SASEGT come from the germline V gene. The length of the CDR3 is 16 residues. V was clipped by 4 bases and J by 7 bases; unmatched bases: 8. The CDR3 DNA reads as TGTGCCAGCAGTGGGGCGGGACAGGGGGCTTTACAGCCCCAGCATTTT. The encoded protein is CASSGAGQGALQPQHF.

This chain joins TRBV21-1 and TRBJ2-2; TRBD2, the table's D call, was not compared with the DNA. TRBV21-1 is annotated as a pseudogene. The CDR3 runs 12 residues. CDR3 loop: CASSISLGELFF. CDR3 DNA sequence: TGTGCCAGCAGCATATCACTCGGGGAGCTGTTTTTT.

This sequence joins TRBV30 and TRBJ2-5; D not resolved. CDR3 length: 12 amino acids. V lost 2 bases and J 5 bases, leaving 9 bases between the germline ends. Per germline, CDR1 GTSNPN and CDR2 SVGIG (reference sequence). The CDR3 spells CAWSPRRETQYF. DNA for the CDR3: TGTGCCTGGAGTCCTCGCAGGGAGACCCAGTACTTC.

This clone was seen a few times. The gene calls are TRBV19 and TRBJ2-7, with 7 bases lining up with TRBD2. Trimming removed 6 bases from V and 5 bases from J; junction bases left unmatched: 7. CDR3 size: 13 residues. CDR1 is LNHDA, CDR2 SQIVND, per germline (reference sequence). The CDR3 here is CASSPGLLNEQYF. CDR3 coding DNA: TGTGCCAGTAGCCCGGGACTACTAAACGAGCAGTACTTC.

The chain carries TRBV28 and TRBJ2-5; 7 bases align to TRBD1. V dropped 4 bases and J dropped 6; count of bases not matched to a gene: 8. CDR1 and CDR2 (germline): MDHEN, SYDVKM. The CDR3 runs 14 residues. Written as DNA, the CDR3 is TGTGCCAGCAGTTCTAGGACAGGATTGAAGACCCAGTACTTC. It translates to CASSSRTGLKTQYF.

This rearrangement joins TRBV10-3 to TRBJ1-4; D remains unclear. V gave up 10 bases and J gave up 7 bases, with 16 bases separating them. The CDR3 consists of 13 residues. CDR1 is ENHRY and CDR2 is SYGVKD in the germline V gene. CDR3 nucleotide sequence: TGTGCCAGCGCCCGGGAGCCGGCTGAAAAACTGTTTTTT. Translating gives CASAREPAEKLFF.

The chain recombines TRBV29-1 with TRBJ2-3; TRBD2 aligns across 14 bases. V shed 4 bases and J 4 bases; nucleotides not matched to a gene: 7. CDR3 length: 16 residues. Germline V gives CDR1 SQVTM, CDR2 ANQGSEA. CDR3 in amino acids: CSVVPTTSGRADTQYF. For the CDR3, the DNA is TGCAGCGTTGTCCCGACGACTAGCGGGAGGGCAGATACGCAGTATTTT.

For the CDR3, the DNA is TGTGCCAGCAGGGATGTGGGGGGTAACGAGCAGTACTTC. Translating gives CASRDVGGNEQYF. V and J are TRBV5-5 and TRBJ2-7, with a weak D call TRBD2 (6 bases). V was trimmed by 5 bases and J by 5 bases, leaving 14 bases between them. This CDR3 region has 13 residues. Germline lookup yields CDR1 SGHKS and CDR2 YYEKEE (reference sequence).

The chain links TRBV6-5 to TRBJ2-3; 7 bases are a match to TRBD2. J gave up 1 base and V 0 bases, and 4 bases lay outside the gene matches. Germline V lookup: CDR1 MNHEY, CDR2 SVGAGI. This CDR3 is 16 amino acids long. The CDR3 bases are TGTGCCAGCAGTTACTCACTAGCGTTCCGCACAGATACGCAGTATTTT. The encoded protein is CASSYSLAFRTDTQYF.

The rearrangement links TRBV5-1 to TRBJ2-7; 7 positions match TRBD1. The V gene's germline CDR1 is SGHRS and CDR2 YFSETQ. Trimming removed 3 bases from V and 4 bases from J; junction bases left unmatched: 1. This CDR3 has 12 residues. Here the CDR3 DNA reads TGCGCCAGCAGCTGGACAGGATACGAGCAGTACTTC. Translated, it gives CASSWTGYEQYF.

The chain links TRBV30 to TRBJ2-1; D is possibly TRBD2 (5 bases). V was trimmed by 0 bases and J by 2 bases, leaving 5 bases between them. The CDR3 is made up of 13 amino acids. Germline V lookup: CDR1 GTSNPN, CDR2 SVGIG (reference sequence). The CDR3, as DNA: TGTGCCTGGAGTGTCGGGGCCTACAATGAGCAGTTCTTC. Protein: CAWSVGAYNEQFF.

This clone was recorded only once. The V and J genes are TRBV5-1 and TRBJ1-2; D is ambiguous. Germline CDR1 reads SGHRS; CDR2 reads YFSETQ. The CDR3 runs to 16 residues. Trimming shortened V by 0 bases and J by 2 bases, and 14 bases separated the two germline ends. This CDR3 reads CASSLDISGGNYGYTF. The CDR3 nucleotides are TGCGCCAGCAGCTTGGACATATCGGGAGGCAACTATGGCTACACCTTC. Supplemented by reference TRBV5-1 and TRBJ1-2, the full variable domain reads KAGVTQTPRYLIKTRGQQVTLSCSPISGHRSVSWYQQTPGQGLQFLFEYFSETQRNKGNFPGRFSGRQFSNSRSEMNVSTLELGDSALYLCASSLDISGGNYGYTFGSGTRLTVV.

The chain couples TRBV28 to TRBJ1-2; a weak D match, TRBD1 (5 bases). V lost 6 bases to trimming and J lost 4 bases, with 15 bases between them. The CDR3 extends over 14 amino acids. Germline V lookup: CDR1 MDHEN, CDR2 SYDVKM. The CDR3 loop reads CASSLGGSSYGYTF. CDR3 nucleotide sequence: TGTGCCAGCAGCCTTGGGGGGTCTAGCTATGGCTACACCTTC.

This clone was picked up a small number of times. The J gene is TRBJ1-1, the V gene TRBV29-1; D not resolved. With 3 bases removed from V and 0 bases from J, the gap between germline ends came to 8 bases. CDR1 and CDR2 from the germline V gene are SQVTM and ANQGSEA. CDR3 size: 13 residues. The CDR3 protein is CSVDAGMNTEAFF. The CDR3 nucleotides read TGCAGCGTTGATGCCGGGATGAACACTGAAGCTTTCTTT.

This clone was seen just once. The genes are TRBV7-3 and TRBJ2-7, with unresolved D. This CDR3 contains 16 residues. Trimming stripped 5 bases from V and 2 bases from J, with 19 bases between. CDR1 is SGHTA, CDR2 FQGTGA, per germline. The DNA of the CDR3 is TGTGCCAGCAGCCTACCCCCCCCAGCGCCTACCTACGAGCAGTACTTC. Translated: CASSLPPPAPTYEQYF.

The V gene is TRBV5-4, the J gene TRBJ1-6; TRBD1 agrees at 7 bases. The CDR3 is made up of 16 amino acids. Germline CDR1 is SGHNT and CDR2 is YYREEE (reference sequence). V trimming: 2 bases; J trimming: 9 bases; junction bases outside the gene matches: 11. The CDR3 protein is CASSLDFRAGGSPLHF. CDR3 DNA sequence: TGTGCCAGCAGCTTAGATTTCAGGGCAGGGGGTTCACCCCTCCACTTT.

This chain links TRBV21-1 with TRBJ1-1; the D call of TRBD1 is as the table states it, not checked on the DNA. TRBV21-1 is described as a pseudogene. The CDR3 is made up of 15 amino acids. The CDR3 is CASGVPGFRNTEAFF. CDR3 in DNA: TGTGCCAGCGGGGTACCAGGGTTCCGAAACACTGAAGCTTTCTTT.